The following is a T cell receptor (beta chain) sequence with its context. The antigen is unknown. Clones were read by immunoSEQ multiplex PCR, and TCRdb kept only the in-frame ones, dropping some. The data show some 300,000 clones, around 83% seen once. This entry comes from a study of Ad26.COV2.S vaccination and SARS-CoV-2 variants. Looking at the study overall: Ad26.COV2.S, an intramuscular injection, was given once or twice 56 days apart. Points from the study as a whole: For non-spike TCRs, breadth in vaccine recipients resembled that in placebo recipients. It is possible that the TCR breadth and depth analyses underestimated the total T cell responses.

With 4 bases removed from V and 1 base from J, the gap between germline ends came to 16 bases. Germline CDR1 is SGHTA and CDR2 is FQGNSA. The length of the CDR3 is 16 residues. The treatment: 19 received Ad26.COV2.S at low or high dose, single or two shots; about 5 received placebo; per-sample allocation not given. The samples were gathered on day 63 after the first injection of vaccine or placebo. The receptor comes from a person between 18 and 60 years old who received the Ad26.COV2.S COVID-19 vaccine or a placebo. The chain employs TRBV7-2 and TRBJ1-1; D unclear. This specimen consisted of peripheral blood, obtained in a trial of Ad26.COV2.S vaccine versus placebo. The CDR3 DNA is TGTGCCAGCAGCTCGAAAGTTTCAGCCGGGAACACTGAAGCTTTCTTT. Translating it yields CASSSKVSAGNTEAFF.